Below are 14 T cell receptor beta chains sequenced from a single sample in a study of long-term antiretroviral therapy in people with HIV (dated by TCRdb to between 2022 and 2023). The immunoSEQ hsTCRB v3.0 assay was used at survey level resolution for TRB variable region sequencing. TCRdb stores this immuneACCESS table with in-frame sequences only. Part of the clones is absent; in the studies checked, under half of the shortfall reflects unresolved V genes, and no reason is known for the rest. This sample is represented by 30,000 to 35,000 clones; around four fifths of them were singletons. The ten largest clones take up 7.9% of the sample. Material: unsorted PBMCs, obtained 0.4 years before starting antiretroviral therapy. These receptors were taken from a man between 18 and 35 years old with HIV.

The genes are TRBV4-2 and TRBJ2-2, with D maybe TRBD2 (6 bases). CDR1 is LGHNA and CDR2 is YNFKEQ in the germline V gene. The V and J ends lost 3 bases and 7 bases respectively, with 12 bases between them. This CDR3 is 14 amino acids long. Here the CDR3 reads CASSQEGWGGELFF. The CDR3, as DNA: TGTGCCAGCAGCCAGGAGGGCTGGGGCGGGGAGCTGTTTTTT.

V usage is TRBV5-4 and J usage is TRBJ2-1; D remains unclear. CDR3 length: 15 amino acids. V was trimmed by 0 bases and J by 2 bases, leaving 9 bases between them. Germline values: CDR1 SGHNT, CDR2 YYREEE (reference sequence). The CDR3 loop is CASSLAPAPYNEQFF. The CDR3 DNA reads as TGTGCCAGCAGCTTGGCGCCAGCTCCCTACAATGAGCAGTTCTTC.

V usage is TRBV14 and J usage is TRBJ2-2; D might be TRBD2 (5 bases). Germline V gives CDR1 SGHDN, CDR2 FVKESK. The CDR3 consists of 14 residues. Between the trimmed V and J ends, which lost 5 bases and 5 bases, there was a span of 12 bases. In DNA form, the CDR3 reads TGTGCCAGCAGCGGGAGACCCTCTACCGGGGAGCTGTTTTTT. This encodes CASSGRPSTGELFF.

The chain has TRBV21-1 and TRBJ2-7; whether TRBD2, the table's D call, matches the DNA was not checked. TRBV21-1 is designated a pseudogene. The CDR3 is 13 residues long. The CDR3 DNA is TGTGCCAGCAGCAAAGTCTGCGGTTACGAGCAGTACTTC. Protein sequence: CASSKVCGYEQYF.

J is TRBJ1-1 and V is TRBV29-1, with D maybe TRBD1 (5 bases). CDR3 length equals 13 residues. Germline CDR1 SQVTM, CDR2 ANQGSEA. Trimming stripped 3 bases from V and 5 bases from J, with 13 bases between. Here the CDR3 reads CSVDRPEGTEAFF. Written as DNA, the CDR3 is TGCAGCGTTGACCGGCCGGAGGGGACTGAAGCTTTCTTT.

The genes are TRBV5-6 and TRBJ1-6, with D possibly TRBD1 on 5 matching bases. V lost 4 bases, J lost 18 bases, and 26 bases lay in between. Germline V gene data show CDR1 as SGHDT and CDR2 as YYEEEE. This CDR3 contains 15 residues. CDR3 loop: CASSMWAGSGWHSHF. The CDR3 bases are TGTGCCAGCAGCATGTGGGCAGGGTCAGGGTGGCACTCCCACTTT.

This chain links TRBV4-3 with TRBJ1-1, with D uncertain. CDR1 and CDR2 from the germline V gene are LGHNA and YSLEER. V was pared by 0 bases and J by 0 bases, with 11 bases between. The CDR3 consists of 16 residues. The DNA for the CDR3 is TGCGCCAGCAGCCAAGATTACCGAATGATGAACACTGAAGCTTTCTTT. Its translation: CASSQDYRMMNTEAFF.

This chain connects TRBV2 to TRBJ1-2; a possible D gene is TRBD1 (5 bases). The V gene's germline CDR1 is SNHLY and CDR2 FYNNEI. Trimming took 10 bases from V and 0 from J, leaving 9 bases between them. The CDR3 extends over 12 amino acids. CDR3 region: CAKDSSNYGYTF. The CDR3 DNA is TGTGCCAAAGACAGTTCTAACTATGGCTACACCTTC. The complete variable domain, with remaining parts taken from reference TRBV2 and TRBJ1-2, reads EPEVTQTPSHQVTQMGQEVILRCVPISNHLYFYWYRQILGQKVEFLVSFYNNEISEKSEIFDDQFSVERPDGSNFTLKIRSTKLEDSAMYFCAKDSSNYGYTFGSGTRLTVV.

This CDR3 reads CASSHRVNAAEQYF. DNA of the CDR3: TGTGCCAGCAGCCACAGGGTGAACGCGGCCGAGCAGTACTTC. The chain couples TRBV6-5 to TRBJ2-7, with a possible D match to TRBD1 (6 bases). Germline assignment: CDR1 MNHEY and CDR2 SVGAGI. Deletions cut 6 bases from V and 6 bases from J, with 18 bases between. The CDR3 is 14 amino acids.

The chain's CDR3 is CASSILGNEKLFF. The CDR3 bases are TGTGCCAGTAGTATCCTCGGTAATGAAAAACTGTTTTTT. The chain links TRBV19 to TRBJ1-4; no definite D call. The CDR3 runs to 13 residues. CDR1 is LNHDA and CDR2 is SQIVND in the germline V gene (reference sequence). The V end was cut by 3 bases, the J end by 4 bases, with 6 bases between.

V gene TRBV10-1 combines with J gene TRBJ2-6; no clear D gene. Germline V gene sequence: CDR1 WNHNN, CDR2 SYGVQD (reference sequence). The V gene lost 5 bases and the J gene lost 5 bases, with 22 bases spanning the gap. CDR3 length equals 18 residues. The DNA for the CDR3 is TGCGCCAGCAGTCCCATTTTAAGCGCACAAAGTCGGGCCAACGTCCTGACTTTC. It yields the protein CASSPILSAQSRANVLTF.

A single count supports this clone. The chain carries TRBV2 and TRBJ2-5; tentatively, D is TRBD1 (5 bases). Looked up from germline, CDR1 is SNHLY and CDR2 is FYNNEI. V was shortened by 4 bases and J by 4 bases, with 10 bases between the two germline ends. The CDR3 is 13 residues long. CDR3 residues: CASSVRTGETQYF. The CDR3 DNA follows: TGTGCCAGCAGTGTACGCACAGGAGAGACCCAGTACTTC.

The chain has TRBV9 and TRBJ2-1; 14 positions match TRBD2. The CDR3 extends over 15 amino acids. The V and J ends lost 5 bases and 9 bases, in that order; junction bases with no gene match: 7. Per the germline V gene, CDR1 is SGDLS and CDR2 is YYNGEE. The CDR3 DNA sequence: TGTGCCAGCAGGCCGGGACTAGCGGGAGCGGGTGAGCAGTTCTTC. Translating it yields CASRPGLAGAGEQFF.

J is TRBJ2-2 and V is TRBV5-4, with 8 bases matching TRBD2. There are 16 residues in the CDR3. J gave up 8 bases and V 4 bases, and 13 bases lay outside the gene matches. Germline values: CDR1 SGHNT, CDR2 YYREEE (reference sequence). In nucleotides, the CDR3 is TGTGCCAGCAGCCCTAATTGGCGGGGGGCCGGTGGGGAGCTGTTTTTT. Protein product: CASSPNWRGAGGELFF.